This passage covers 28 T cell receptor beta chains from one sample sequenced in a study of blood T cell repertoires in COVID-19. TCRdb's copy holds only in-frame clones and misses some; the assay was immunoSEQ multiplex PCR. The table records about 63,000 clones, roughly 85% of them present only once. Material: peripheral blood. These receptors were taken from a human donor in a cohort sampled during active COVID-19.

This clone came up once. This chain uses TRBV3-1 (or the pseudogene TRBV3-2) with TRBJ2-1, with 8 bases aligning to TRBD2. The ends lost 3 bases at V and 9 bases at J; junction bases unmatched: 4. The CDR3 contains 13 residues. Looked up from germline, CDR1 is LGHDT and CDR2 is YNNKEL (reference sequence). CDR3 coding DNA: TGTGCCAGCAGCCAGCGGGAGGTTAGTGAGCAGTTCTTC. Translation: CASSQREVSEQFF.

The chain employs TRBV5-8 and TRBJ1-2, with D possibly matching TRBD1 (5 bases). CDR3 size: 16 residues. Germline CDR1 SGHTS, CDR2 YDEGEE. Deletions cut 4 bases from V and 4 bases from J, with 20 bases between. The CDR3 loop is CASSAPEVDRSYGYTF. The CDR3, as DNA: TGTGCCAGCAGCGCCCCTGAGGTCGACAGAAGCTATGGCTACACCTTC.

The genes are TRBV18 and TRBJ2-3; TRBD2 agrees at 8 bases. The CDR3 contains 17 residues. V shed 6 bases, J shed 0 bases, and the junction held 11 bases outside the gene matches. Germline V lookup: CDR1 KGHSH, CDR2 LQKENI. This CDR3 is CASSRQTSASSTDTQYF. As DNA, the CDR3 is TGTGCCAGCTCTCGCCAGACTAGCGCGTCTAGCACAGATACGCAGTATTTT.

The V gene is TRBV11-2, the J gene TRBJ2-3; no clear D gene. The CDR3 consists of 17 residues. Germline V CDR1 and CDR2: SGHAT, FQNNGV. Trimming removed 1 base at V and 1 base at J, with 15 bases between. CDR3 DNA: TGTGCCAGCAGCTTAGTCGCGACACTCGTCCGCACAGATACGCAGTATTTT. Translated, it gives CASSLVATLVRTDTQYF. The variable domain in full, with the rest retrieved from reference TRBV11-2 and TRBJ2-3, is EAGVAQSPRYKIIEKRQSVAFWCNPISGHATLYWYQQILGQGPKLLIQFQNNGVVDDSQLPKDRFSAERLKGVDSTLKIQPAKLEDSAVYLCASSLVATLVRTDTQYFGPGTRLTVL.

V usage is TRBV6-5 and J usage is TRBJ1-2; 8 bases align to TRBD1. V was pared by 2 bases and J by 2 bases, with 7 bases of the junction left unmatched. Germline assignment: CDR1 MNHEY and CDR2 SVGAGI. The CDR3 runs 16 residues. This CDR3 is CASSYVPTGENYGYTF. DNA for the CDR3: TGTGCCAGCAGTTACGTACCGACAGGGGAGAACTATGGCTACACCTTC.

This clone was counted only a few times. CDR3 bases: TGTGCCAGCAGGGAGGGACTAGCGGGAGGGTCGCAGTTCTTC. It codes for CASREGLAGGSQFF. This chain uses TRBV9 with TRBJ2-1; 16 nucleotides agree with TRBD2. The V segment lost 5 bases and the J segment 12 bases; nucleotides outside the gene matches: 5. The length of the CDR3 is 14 residues. Germline assignment: CDR1 SGDLS and CDR2 YYNGEE.

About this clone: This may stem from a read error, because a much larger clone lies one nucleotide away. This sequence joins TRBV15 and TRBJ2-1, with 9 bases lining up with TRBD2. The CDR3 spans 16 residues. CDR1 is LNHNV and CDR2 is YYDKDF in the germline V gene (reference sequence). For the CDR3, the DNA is TGTGTCACCAGCAGAGAAGCGGGAGGTCCTGGCAATGAGCAGTTCTTC. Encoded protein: CVTSREAGGPGNEQFF.

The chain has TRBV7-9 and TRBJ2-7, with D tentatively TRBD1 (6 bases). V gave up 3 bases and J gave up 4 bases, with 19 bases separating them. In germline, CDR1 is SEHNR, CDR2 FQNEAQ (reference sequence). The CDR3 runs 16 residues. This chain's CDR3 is CASSFLPQGPFYEQYF. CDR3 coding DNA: TGTGCCAGCAGCTTCTTACCACAGGGACCCTTTTACGAGCAGTACTTC.

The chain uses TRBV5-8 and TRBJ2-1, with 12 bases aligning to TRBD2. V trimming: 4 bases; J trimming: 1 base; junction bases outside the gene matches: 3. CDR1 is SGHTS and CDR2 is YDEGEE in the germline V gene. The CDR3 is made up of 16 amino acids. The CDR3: CASSRLAGVSYNEQFF. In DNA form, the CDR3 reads TGTGCCAGCAGCCGACTAGCGGGAGTTTCCTACAATGAGCAGTTCTTC.

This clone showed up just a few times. The CDR3 region is CASSLAGGRDEQFF. The CDR3 DNA is TGTGCCAGCAGCCTAGCGGGAGGACGGGATGAGCAGTTCTTC. The chain combines TRBV9 with TRBJ2-1, with 11 nucleotides matching TRBD2. Germline V gives CDR1 SGDLS, CDR2 YYNGEE. The CDR3 runs to 14 residues. The trim removed 4 bases at V and 8 bases at J, leaving 5 bases unmatched.

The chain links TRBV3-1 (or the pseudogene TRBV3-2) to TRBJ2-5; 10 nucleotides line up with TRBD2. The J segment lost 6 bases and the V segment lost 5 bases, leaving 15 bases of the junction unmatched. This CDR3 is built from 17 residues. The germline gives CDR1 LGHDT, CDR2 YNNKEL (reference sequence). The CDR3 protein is CASSFRGSGRATKTQYF. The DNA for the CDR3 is TGTGCCAGCAGCTTCCGAGGAAGCGGGAGGGCCACAAAGACCCAGTACTTC.

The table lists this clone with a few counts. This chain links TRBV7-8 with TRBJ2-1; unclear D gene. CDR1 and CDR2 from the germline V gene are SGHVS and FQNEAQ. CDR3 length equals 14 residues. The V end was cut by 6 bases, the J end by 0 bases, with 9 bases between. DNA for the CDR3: TGTGCCAGCAGTTTTCGTAGCTCCTACAATGAGCAGTTCTTC. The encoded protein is CASSFRSSYNEQFF.

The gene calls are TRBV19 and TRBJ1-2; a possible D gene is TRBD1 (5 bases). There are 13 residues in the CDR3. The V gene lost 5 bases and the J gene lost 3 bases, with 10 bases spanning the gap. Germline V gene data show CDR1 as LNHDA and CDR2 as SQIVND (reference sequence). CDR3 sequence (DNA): TGTGCCAGTAGTTCAGGGTATGACTATGGCTACACCTTC. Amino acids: CASSSGYDYGYTF.

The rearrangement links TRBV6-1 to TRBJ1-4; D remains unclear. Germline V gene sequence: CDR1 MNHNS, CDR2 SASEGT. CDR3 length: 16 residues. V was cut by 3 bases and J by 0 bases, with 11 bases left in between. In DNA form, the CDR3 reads TGTGCCAGCAGTGAGAGCGGCACATCAACTAATGAAAAACTGTTTTTT. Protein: CASSESGTSTNEKLFF.

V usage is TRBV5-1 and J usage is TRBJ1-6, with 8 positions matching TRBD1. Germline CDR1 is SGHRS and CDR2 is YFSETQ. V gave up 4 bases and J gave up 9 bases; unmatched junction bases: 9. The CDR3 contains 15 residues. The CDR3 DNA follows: TGCGCCAGCAGCCCACAGGGGGTTATGGGTTCACCCCTCCACTTT. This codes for CASSPQGVMGSPLHF.

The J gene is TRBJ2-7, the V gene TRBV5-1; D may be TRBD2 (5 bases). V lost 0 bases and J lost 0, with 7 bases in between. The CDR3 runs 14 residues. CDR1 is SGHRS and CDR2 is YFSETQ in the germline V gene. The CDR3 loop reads CASSLGGSSYEQYF. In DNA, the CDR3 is TGCGCCAGCAGCTTGGGTGGGAGCTCCTACGAGCAGTACTTC.

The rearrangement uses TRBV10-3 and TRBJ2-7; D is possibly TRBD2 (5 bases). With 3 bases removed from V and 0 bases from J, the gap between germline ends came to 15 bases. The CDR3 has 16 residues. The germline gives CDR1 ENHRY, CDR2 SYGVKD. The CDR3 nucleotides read TGTGCCATCAGTGACCAGTGGAGCGGAGTCTCCTACGAGCAGTACTTC. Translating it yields CAISDQWSGVSYEQYF.

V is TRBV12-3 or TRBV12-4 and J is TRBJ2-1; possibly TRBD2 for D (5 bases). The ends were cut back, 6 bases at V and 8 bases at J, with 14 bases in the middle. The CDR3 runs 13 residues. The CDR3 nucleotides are TGTGCCAGCAGCCTCGGGATGGTCCATGAGCAGTTCTTC. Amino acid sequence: CASSLGMVHEQFF.

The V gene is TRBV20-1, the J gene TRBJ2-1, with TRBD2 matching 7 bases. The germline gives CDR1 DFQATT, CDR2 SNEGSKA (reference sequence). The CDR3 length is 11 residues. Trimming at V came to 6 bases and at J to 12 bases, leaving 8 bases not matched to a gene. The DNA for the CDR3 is TGCAGTGCCGACGGCCGGACTAGGCAGTTCTTC. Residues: CSADGRTRQFF.

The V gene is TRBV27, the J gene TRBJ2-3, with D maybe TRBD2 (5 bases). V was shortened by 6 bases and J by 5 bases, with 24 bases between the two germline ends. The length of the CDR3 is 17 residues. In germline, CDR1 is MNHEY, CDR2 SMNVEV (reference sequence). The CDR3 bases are TGTGCCAGCAGCCAAGTTTCGGGCGGGCATGGTGGAGATACGCAGTATTTT. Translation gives CASSQVSGGHGGDTQYF.

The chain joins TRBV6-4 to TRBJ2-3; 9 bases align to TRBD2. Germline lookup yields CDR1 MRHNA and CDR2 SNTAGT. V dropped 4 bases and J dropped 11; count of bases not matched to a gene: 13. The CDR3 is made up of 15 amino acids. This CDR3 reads CASSVGTSPPVEQYF. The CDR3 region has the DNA TGTGCCAGCAGTGTTGGGACTAGCCCTCCCGTCGAGCAGTATTTT.

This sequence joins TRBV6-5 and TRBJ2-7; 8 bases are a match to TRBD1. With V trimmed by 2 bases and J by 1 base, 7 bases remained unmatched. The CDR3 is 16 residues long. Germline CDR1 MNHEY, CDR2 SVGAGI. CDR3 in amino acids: CASSYRGQGGSYEQYF. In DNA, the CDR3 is TGTGCCAGCAGTTACCGAGGACAGGGTGGATCCTACGAGCAGTACTTC.

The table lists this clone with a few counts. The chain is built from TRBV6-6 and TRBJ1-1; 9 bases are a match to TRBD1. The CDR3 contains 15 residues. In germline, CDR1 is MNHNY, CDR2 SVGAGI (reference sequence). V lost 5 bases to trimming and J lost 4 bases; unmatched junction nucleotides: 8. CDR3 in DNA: TGTGCCAGCAGTGGGACAGGGCGGAGGAGCACTGAAGCTTTCTTT. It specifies CASSGTGRRSTEAFF.

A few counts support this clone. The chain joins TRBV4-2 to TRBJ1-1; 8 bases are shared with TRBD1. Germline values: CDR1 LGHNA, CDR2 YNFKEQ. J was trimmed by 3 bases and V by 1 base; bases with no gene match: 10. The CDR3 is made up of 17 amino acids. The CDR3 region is CASSQGQGSGGDTEAFF. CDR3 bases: TGTGCCAGCAGCCAAGGACAGGGGAGCGGAGGGGACACTGAAGCTTTCTTT.

CDR3 sequence: CASSFGTGGGYGYTF. For the CDR3, the DNA is TGTGCCAGCAGTTTCGGGACAGGGGGCGGCTATGGCTACACCTTC. This chain connects TRBV28 to TRBJ1-2, with 12 bases matching TRBD1. J lost 4 bases, V lost 3 bases, and 3 bases had no gene match. Germline loops: CDR1 MDHEN, CDR2 SYDVKM. The CDR3 runs 15 residues.

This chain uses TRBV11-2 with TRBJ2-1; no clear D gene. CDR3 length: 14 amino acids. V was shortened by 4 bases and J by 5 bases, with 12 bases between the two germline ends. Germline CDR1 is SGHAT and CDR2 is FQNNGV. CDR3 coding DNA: TGTGCCAGCAGCTCGTATATGCAGAACAATGAGCAGTTCTTC. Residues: CASSSYMQNNEQFF.

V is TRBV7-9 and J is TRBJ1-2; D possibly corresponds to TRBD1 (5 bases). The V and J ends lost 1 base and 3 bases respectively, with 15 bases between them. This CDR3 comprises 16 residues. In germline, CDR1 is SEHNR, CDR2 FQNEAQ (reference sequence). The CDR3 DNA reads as TGTGCCAGCAGCTTAGAGGGTAGGGGCAGAGACTATGGCTACACCTTC. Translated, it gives CASSLEGRGRDYGYTF.

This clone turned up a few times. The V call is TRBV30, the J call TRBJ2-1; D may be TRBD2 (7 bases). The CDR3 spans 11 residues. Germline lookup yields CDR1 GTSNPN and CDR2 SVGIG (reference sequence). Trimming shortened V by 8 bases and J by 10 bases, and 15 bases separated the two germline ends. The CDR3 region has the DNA TGTGCCCGCGGGGGCCCTAGCGAGCAGTTCTTC. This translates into CARGGPSEQFF.